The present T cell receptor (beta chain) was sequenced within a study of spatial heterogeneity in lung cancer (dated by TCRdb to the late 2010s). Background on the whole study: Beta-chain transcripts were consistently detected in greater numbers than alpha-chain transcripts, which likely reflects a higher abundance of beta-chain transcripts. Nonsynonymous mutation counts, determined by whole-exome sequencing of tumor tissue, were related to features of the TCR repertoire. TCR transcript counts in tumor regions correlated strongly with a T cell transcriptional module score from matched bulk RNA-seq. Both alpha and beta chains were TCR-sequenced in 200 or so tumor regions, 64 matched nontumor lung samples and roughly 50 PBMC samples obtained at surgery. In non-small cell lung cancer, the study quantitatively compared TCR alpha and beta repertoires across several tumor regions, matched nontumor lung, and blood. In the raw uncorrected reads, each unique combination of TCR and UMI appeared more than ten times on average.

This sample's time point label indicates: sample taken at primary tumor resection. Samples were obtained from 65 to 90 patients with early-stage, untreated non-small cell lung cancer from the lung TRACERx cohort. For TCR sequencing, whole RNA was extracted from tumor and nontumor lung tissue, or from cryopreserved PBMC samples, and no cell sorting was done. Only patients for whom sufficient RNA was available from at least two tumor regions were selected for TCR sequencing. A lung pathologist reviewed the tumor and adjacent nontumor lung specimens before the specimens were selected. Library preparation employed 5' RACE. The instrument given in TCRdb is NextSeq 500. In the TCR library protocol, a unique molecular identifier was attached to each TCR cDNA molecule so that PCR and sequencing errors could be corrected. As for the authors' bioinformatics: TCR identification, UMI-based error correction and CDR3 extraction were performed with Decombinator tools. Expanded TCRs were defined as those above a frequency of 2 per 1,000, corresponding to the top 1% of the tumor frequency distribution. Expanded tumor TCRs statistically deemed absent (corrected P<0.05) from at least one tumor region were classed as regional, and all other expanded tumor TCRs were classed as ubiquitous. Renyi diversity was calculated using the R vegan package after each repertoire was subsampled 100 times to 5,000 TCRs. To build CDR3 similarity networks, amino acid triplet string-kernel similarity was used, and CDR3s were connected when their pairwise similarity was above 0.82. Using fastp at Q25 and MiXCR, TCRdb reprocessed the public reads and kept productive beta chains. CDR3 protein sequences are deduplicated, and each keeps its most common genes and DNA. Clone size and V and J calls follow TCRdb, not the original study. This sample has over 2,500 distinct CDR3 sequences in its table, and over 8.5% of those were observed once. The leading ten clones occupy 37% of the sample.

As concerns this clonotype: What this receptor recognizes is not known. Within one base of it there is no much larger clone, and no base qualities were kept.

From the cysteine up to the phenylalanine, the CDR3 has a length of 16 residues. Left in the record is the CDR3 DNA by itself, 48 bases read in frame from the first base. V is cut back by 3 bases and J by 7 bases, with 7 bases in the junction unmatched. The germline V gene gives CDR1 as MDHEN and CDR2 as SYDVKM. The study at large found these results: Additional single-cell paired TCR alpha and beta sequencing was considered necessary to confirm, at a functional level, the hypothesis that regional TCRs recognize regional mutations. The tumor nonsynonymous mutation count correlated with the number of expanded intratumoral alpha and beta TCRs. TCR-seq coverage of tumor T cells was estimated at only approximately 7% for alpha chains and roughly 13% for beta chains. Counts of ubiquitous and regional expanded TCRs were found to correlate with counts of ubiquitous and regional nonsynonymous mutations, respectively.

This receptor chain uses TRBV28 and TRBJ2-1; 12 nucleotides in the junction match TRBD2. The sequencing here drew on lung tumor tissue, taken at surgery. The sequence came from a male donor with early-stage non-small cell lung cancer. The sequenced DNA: TGTGCCAGCAGTTTCTCAACTAGCGGGAGGAGGAATGAGCAGTTCTTC. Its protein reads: CASSFSTSGRRNEQFF.